This T cell receptor (beta chain) was captured in a study of TIL therapy for anti-PD-1-resistant metastatic lung cancer. Documented time point: pre-treatment sample, taken before nivolumab and TIL therapy. Germline V lookup: CDR1 SGDLS, CDR2 YYNGEE. V shed 7 bases and J shed 7 bases, with 15 bases lying between them. CDR3 length: 14 residues. Sequencing used immunoSEQ v3. The method was immunoSEQ multiplex PCR; TCRdb's version includes in-frame clones alone and lacks a portion of them. Of 50,000 to 65,000 clones listed, 75% to 90% are singletons. The source material was blood, sampled at baseline. J is TRBJ1-6 and V is TRBV9; the D is unclear. The source is a person between 30 and 80 years old with non-small cell lung cancer. CDR3 in DNA: TGTGCCAGCGGTGAAGAGGGTTGGAATTCACCCCTCCACTTT. It is translated as CASGEEGWNSPLHF.